The 31 T cell receptor beta chains below come from one sample, sequenced in a study of pediatric ulcerative colitis. Clones were read by immunoSEQ multiplex PCR, and TCRdb kept only the in-frame ones, dropping some. This sample carries about 36,000 clones, approximately 87% of them seen once, and the ten largest clones take 20% to 25%. What was sequenced was blood. All receptors derive from a girl between 10 and 17 years old with moderate ulcerative colitis.

This rearrangement joins TRBV29-1 to TRBJ2-2; D is tentatively TRBD1 or TRBD2 (5 bases each). In germline, CDR1 is SQVTM, CDR2 ANQGSEA. Trimming cost V 4 bases and J 5 bases, with 14 bases left between them. CDR3 length equals 14 residues. CDR3 amino acids: CSVALSGRTGELFF. The CDR3 DNA is TGCAGCGTTGCCCTCTCGGGGCGAACCGGGGAGCTGTTTTTT.

The rearrangement uses TRBV4-3 and TRBJ1-1, with TRBD1 matching over 9 bases. Germline values: CDR1 LGHNA, CDR2 YSLEER. This CDR3 has 13 amino acids. V gave up 1 base and J gave up 14 bases; unmatched junction bases: 8. The CDR3 coding sequence is TGCGCCAGCAGCCAAGTGACAGGGGGAGCCAGGTTCTTT. This sequence encodes CASSQVTGGARFF.

The chain uses TRBV18 and TRBJ2-3, with D perhaps TRBD1 (6 bases). V dropped 4 bases and J dropped 5 bases, with 22 bases sitting between them. Looked up from germline, CDR1 is KGHSH and CDR2 is LQKENI. The CDR3 spans 17 residues. CDR3 nucleotides: TGTGCCAGCTCACTCGTAGCACACTACAGGGAGCAAGATACGCAGTATTTT. The encoded protein is CASSLVAHYREQDTQYF.

V is TRBV7-9 and J is TRBJ2-7, with TRBD1 matching 7 bases. The CDR3 is 16 residues long. The J segment lost 1 base and the V segment lost 0 bases, leaving 6 bases of the junction unmatched. The germline V gene has CDR1 SEHNR and CDR2 FQNEAQ (reference sequence). CDR3 DNA: TGTGCCAGCAGCTTAGCGGCCGGGACAGCGTCCTACGAGCAGTACTTC. Translated, it gives CASSLAAGTASYEQYF.

J is TRBJ2-2 and V is TRBV30; no clear D gene. The CDR3 extends over 13 amino acids. CDR1 GTSNPN and CDR2 SVGIG come from the germline V gene (reference sequence). Trimming left V 3 bases short and J 3 bases short, with 8 bases between. CDR3 in amino acids: CAWRGYYTGELFF. The CDR3 DNA reads TGTGCCTGGAGGGGGTACTACACCGGGGAGCTGTTTTTT.

In DNA form, the CDR3 reads TGTGCCAGCAGTGAAGGGGCGGTGGAAGCTTTCTTT. Translating gives CASSEGAVEAFF. The V gene is TRBV6-1, the J gene TRBJ1-1; D is unresolved. Germline-derived CDR1 and CDR2 are MNHNS and SASEGT. V was clipped by 1 base and J by 8 bases, with 8 bases between them. The CDR3 has 12 residues.

The chain employs TRBV27 and TRBJ1-2, with TRBD1 identical over 7 bases. The CDR3 has 14 residues. Losses at the gene ends were 5 bases for V and 5 bases for J; bases not matched to a gene: 8. Germline CDR1 and CDR2: MNHEY and SMNVEV (reference sequence). The chain's CDR3 is CASSPGQAVYGYTF. The CDR3 nucleotides are TGTGCCAGCAGTCCCGGACAGGCGGTTTATGGCTACACCTTC.

V is TRBV5-6 and J is TRBJ1-4, with TRBD1 matching over 9 bases. CDR1 SGHDT and CDR2 YYEEEE come from the germline V gene. Losses at the gene ends were 3 bases for V and 7 bases for J; bases not matched to a gene: 10. The length of the CDR3 is 16 residues. CDR3 in amino acids: CASSSGTGRGGEKLFF. The CDR3 DNA follows: TGTGCCAGCAGCTCCGGGACAGGGAGAGGGGGTGAAAAACTGTTTTTT.

The rearrangement links TRBV25-1 to TRBJ2-7; 7 bases are shared with TRBD2. Trimming at V came to 4 bases and at J to 4 bases, leaving 1 base not matched to a gene. The germline gives CDR1 MGHDK, CDR2 SYGVNS. The CDR3 has 12 residues. The CDR3, as DNA: TGTGCCAGCAGTGCCGGGGGGTACGAGCAGTACTTC. This encodes CASSAGGYEQYF.

This chain connects TRBV11-2 to TRBJ2-7; 10 bases fit TRBD2. Germline V lookup: CDR1 SGHAT, CDR2 FQNNGV. This CDR3 contains 14 residues. V lost 4 bases, J lost 3 bases, and 3 bases stayed unmatched. CDR3 in amino acids: CASSWRTSGYEQYF. DNA for the CDR3: TGTGCCAGCAGCTGGAGGACTAGCGGCTACGAGCAGTACTTC.

This clone was counted between two and nine times. This rearrangement joins TRBV7-9 to TRBJ1-2; D is undetermined. The CDR3 is made up of 16 amino acids. V lost 1 base and J lost 3, with 15 bases in between. The germline gives CDR1 SEHNR, CDR2 FQNEAQ (reference sequence). The CDR3, as DNA: TGTGCCAGCAGCTTAGGGACCCGGACGAGAGACTATGGCTACACCTTC. Translated: CASSLGTRTRDYGYTF.

The chain recombines TRBV6-5 with TRBJ1-5; D is undetermined. V was shortened by 6 bases and J by 5 bases, with 17 bases between the two germline ends. The CDR3 length is 15 residues. Germline V lookup: CDR1 MNHEY, CDR2 SVGAGI. CDR3 bases: TGTGCCAGCAGCCCGGACGGACGCTTGGATCAGCCCCAGCATTTT. Translation: CASSPDGRLDQPQHF.

J is TRBJ2-7 and V is TRBV5-6; perhaps TRBD1 as D (6 bases). The CDR3 loop spans 14 amino acids. Trimming left V 4 bases short and J 9 bases short, with 20 bases between. In germline, CDR1 is SGHDT, CDR2 YYEEEE. The CDR3 here is CASSGVGQRIVQYF. CDR3 nucleotides: TGTGCCAGCAGCGGGGTCGGACAGAGGATAGTGCAGTACTTC.

This clone was found once. J is TRBJ2-5 and V is TRBV5-6; 7 nucleotides align to TRBD1. Germline assignment: CDR1 SGHDT and CDR2 YYEEEE. With 5 bases clipped from V and 5 bases from J, the junction kept 9 bases outside the gene matches. The CDR3 loop spans 14 amino acids. CDR3 bases: TGTGCCAGCAGTTTAGGGGGCTACAAGGAGACCCAGTACTTC. This codes for CASSLGGYKETQYF.

The CDR3 DNA reads as TGTGCCAGTGAAGCGGCCTCCCACTCCTACAATGAGCAGTTCTTC. It encodes CASEAASHSYNEQFF. The genes are TRBV19 and TRBJ2-1; tentatively, D is TRBD2 (5 bases). The CDR3 spans 15 residues. The V end lost 8 bases, the J end lost 0 bases, and 14 bases lay between the germline ends. CDR1 and CDR2 (germline): LNHDA, SQIVND (reference sequence). The whole variable domain, filled in from reference TRBV19 and TRBJ2-1, reads DGGITQSPKYLFRKEGQNVTLSCEQNLNHDAMYWYRQDPGQGLRLIYYSQIVNDFQKGDIAEGYSVSREKKESFPLTVTSAQKNPTAFYLCASEAASHSYNEQFFGPGTRLTVL.

This chain uses TRBV30 with TRBJ1-5; D gene unclear. Trimming shortened V by 0 bases and J by 7 bases, and 13 bases separated the two germline ends. Germline-derived CDR1 and CDR2 are GTSNPN and SVGIG (reference sequence). The length of the CDR3 is 14 residues. CDR3 amino acids: CAWSVRRKSQPQHF. CDR3 DNA: TGTGCCTGGAGTGTACGCAGGAAGAGCCAGCCCCAGCATTTT.

V and J are TRBV19 and TRBJ1-1; unclear D gene. V gave up 2 bases and J gave up 6 bases, with 10 bases separating them. Looked up from germline, CDR1 is LNHDA and CDR2 is SQIVND (reference sequence). The CDR3 covers 13 residues. This CDR3 reads CASSIMGGAEAFF. Written as DNA, the CDR3 is TGTGCCAGTAGTATAATGGGCGGCGCTGAAGCTTTCTTT.

The sample holds one count of this clone. The chain recombines TRBV19 with TRBJ2-7; 11 bases fit TRBD2. This CDR3 comprises 15 residues. The germline V gene encodes CDR1 LNHDA and CDR2 SQIVND (reference sequence). V lost 6 bases, J lost 2 bases, and 6 bases stayed unmatched. The CDR3 is CASSQPGLAAYEQYF. The CDR3 coding sequence is TGTGCCAGTAGCCAACCGGGACTAGCGGCCTACGAGCAGTACTTC.

The chain employs TRBV15 and TRBJ1-4; 9 positions match TRBD1. There are 17 residues in the CDR3. In germline, CDR1 is LNHNV, CDR2 YYDKDF (reference sequence). The V gene end was trimmed by 5 bases and the J gene end by 0 bases; junction bases not matched to a gene: 7. This CDR3 reads CATSDWDRDTTNEKLFF. The DNA of the CDR3 is TGTGCCACCAGCGACTGGGACAGGGACACAACTAATGAAAAACTGTTTTTT.

The rearrangement uses TRBV7-6 and TRBJ1-3; D unclear. Germline values: CDR1 SGHVS, CDR2 FNYEAQ. The CDR3 length is 14 residues. The ends were cut back, 0 bases at V and 3 bases at J, with 6 bases in the middle. CDR3 coding DNA: TGTGCCAGCAGCTTAGCACCCATTGGAAACACCATATATTTT. Its translation is CASSLAPIGNTIYF.

The chain carries TRBV2 and TRBJ2-3, with TRBD1 as a possible D gene (5 bases). This CDR3 region has 16 residues. V lost 6 bases, J lost 1 base, and 17 bases lay in between. The germline gives CDR1 SNHLY, CDR2 FYNNEI. In DNA, the CDR3 is TGTGCCAGCAGAACCCGAGACAGAGGACGCACAGATACGCAGTATTTT. As protein: CASRTRDRGRTDTQYF. The full variable domain, its missing parts supplied by reference TRBV2 and TRBJ2-3, is EPEVTQTPSHQVTQMGQEVILRCVPISNHLYFYWYRQILGQKVEFLVSFYNNEISEKSEIFDDQFSVERPDGSNFTLKIRSTKLEDSAMYFCASRTRDRGRTDTQYFGPGTRLTVL.

The V call is TRBV5-4, the J call TRBJ2-1; 11 bases agree with TRBD2. V trimming: 3 bases; J trimming: 0 bases; junction bases outside the gene matches: 5. Per germline, CDR1 SGHNT and CDR2 YYREEE (reference sequence). The CDR3 totals 17 residues. CDR3 loop: CASSSSGGSSSYNEQFF. CDR3 coding DNA: TGTGCCAGCAGCTCTAGCGGGGGGTCGAGCTCCTACAATGAGCAGTTCTTC.

The chain has TRBV5-5 and TRBJ1-5; the D is unclear. This CDR3 is 13 amino acids long. Between the trimmed V and J ends, which lost 2 bases and 2 bases, there was a span of 5 bases. Germline V gene data show CDR1 as SGHKS and CDR2 as YYEKEE (reference sequence). The CDR3 region is CASSLNGNQPQHF. CDR3 bases: TGTGCCAGCAGCTTAAATGGCAATCAGCCCCAGCATTTT.

The chain joins TRBV13 to TRBJ2-1; D unresolved. Germline CDR1 PRHDT, CDR2 FYEKMQ (reference sequence). V was shortened by 1 base and J by 6 bases, with 13 bases between the two germline ends. The CDR3 is 15 amino acids. The chain's CDR3 is CASSLVRSLINEQFF. CDR3 DNA: TGTGCCAGCAGCTTAGTGCGTAGCCTAATCAATGAGCAGTTCTTC.

This clone was observed once. The junction differs from germline at one of its ends, possibly a read error. The V and J genes are TRBV9 and TRBJ2-1; 11 nucleotides agree with TRBD2. The CDR3 is 15 amino acids. CDR1 and CDR2 from the germline V gene are SGDLS and YYNGEE. CDR3 residues: CANSASGGIYNEQFF. The CDR3 nucleotides read TGTGCCAACAGCGCTAGCGGGGGGATCTACAATGAGCAGTTCTTC.

The rearrangement links TRBV6-5 to TRBJ2-7; 7 bases agree with TRBD2. CDR1 MNHEY and CDR2 SVGAGI come from the germline V gene. This CDR3 has 14 amino acids. The trim removed 6 bases at V and 0 bases at J, leaving 5 bases unmatched. For the CDR3, the DNA is TGTGCCAGCAGCCGGGACTATCCCTCCTACGAGCAGTACTTC. It specifies CASSRDYPSYEQYF.

This clone came up a few times. CDR3 nucleotides: TGCGCCAGCAGCCCCCAGGGTTACAGGCTCGTAGGCTACACCTTC. Its protein product is CASSPQGYRLVGYTF. The V gene is TRBV4-1, the J gene TRBJ1-2, with D maybe TRBD1 (5 bases). This CDR3 has 15 residues. Germline values: CDR1 MGHRA, CDR2 YSYEKL. V was cut by 4 bases and J by 8 bases, with 20 bases left in between.

V usage is TRBV6-1 and J usage is TRBJ2-5; 11 bases align to TRBD1. The CDR3 contains 15 residues. After removal of 5 bases from V and 5 bases from J, the junction contained 7 bases not matched to a gene. The germline gives CDR1 MNHNS, CDR2 SASEGT. CDR3 residues: CASSTGQGALETQYF. The CDR3 DNA follows: TGTGCCAGCAGTACTGGACAGGGGGCTTTGGAGACCCAGTACTTC.

The chain combines TRBV5-6 with TRBJ2-1; 13 positions agree with TRBD2. The germline V gene encodes CDR1 SGHDT and CDR2 YYEEEE. The V segment lost 0 bases and the J segment 7 bases; nucleotides outside the gene matches: 4. This CDR3 has 16 residues. CDR3 sequence: CASSLAMGLAGNEQFF. DNA for the CDR3: TGTGCCAGCAGCTTGGCCATGGGACTAGCGGGGAATGAGCAGTTCTTC.

The rearrangement links TRBV27 to TRBJ2-7, with 7 bases matching TRBD1. J gave up 3 bases and V 8 bases, and 10 bases lay outside the gene matches. CDR1 MNHEY and CDR2 SMNVEV come from the germline V gene (reference sequence). This CDR3 is built from 14 residues. In nucleotides, the CDR3 is TGTGCCAGCGGGAATAGGGGGCATGTCTACGAGCAGTACTTC. It translates to CASGNRGHVYEQYF.

This chain links TRBV4-1 with TRBJ2-3; D not certain. V was trimmed by 3 bases and J by 5 bases, leaving 6 bases between them. The CDR3 runs 12 residues. Germline V gene sequence: CDR1 MGHRA, CDR2 YSYEKL. CDR3: CASSHVLDTQYF. CDR3 DNA: TGCGCCAGCAGCCACGTCCTAGATACGCAGTATTTT.